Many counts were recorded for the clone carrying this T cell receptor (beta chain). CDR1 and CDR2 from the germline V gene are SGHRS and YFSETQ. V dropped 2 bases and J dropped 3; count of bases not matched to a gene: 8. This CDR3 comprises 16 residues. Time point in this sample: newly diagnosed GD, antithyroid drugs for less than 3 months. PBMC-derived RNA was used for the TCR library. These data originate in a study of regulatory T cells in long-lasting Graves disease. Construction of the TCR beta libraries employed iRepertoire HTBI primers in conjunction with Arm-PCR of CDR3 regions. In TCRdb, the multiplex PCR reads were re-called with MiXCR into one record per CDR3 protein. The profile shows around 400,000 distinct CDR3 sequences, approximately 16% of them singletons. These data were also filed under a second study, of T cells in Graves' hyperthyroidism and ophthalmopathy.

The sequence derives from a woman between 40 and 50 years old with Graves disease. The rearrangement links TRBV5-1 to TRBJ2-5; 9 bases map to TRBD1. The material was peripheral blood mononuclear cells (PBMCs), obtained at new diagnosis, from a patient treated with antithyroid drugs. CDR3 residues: CASSFGQGYSEETQYF. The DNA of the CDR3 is TGCGCCAGCAGCTTCGGACAGGGGTATTCAGAAGAGACCCAGTACTTC. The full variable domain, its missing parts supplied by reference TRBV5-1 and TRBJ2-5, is KAGVTQTPRYLIKTRGQQVTLSCSPISGHRSVSWYQQTPGQGLQFLFEYFSETQRNKGNFPGRFSGRQFSNSRSEMNVSTLELGDSALYLCASSFGQGYSEETQYFGPGTRLLVL.